This T cell receptor beta chain came from a study of graft-versus-host responses after intestinal transplantation. Study overall: All recipients were transplanted with multivisceral, liver-intestinal, or isolated intestinal grafts.

Germline CDR1 and CDR2: SNHLY and FYNNEI. The CDR3 loop spans 12 amino acids. Trimming removed 5 bases from V and 8 bases from J; junction bases left unmatched: 5. Study results and limitations: Recipient-marrow GvH clones were detected, some having first appeared in ileum or blood. Within the allografts of patients who had graft-donor T cell macrochimerism, graft-versus-host to host-versus-graft clonal ratios were high.

Profiled with immunoSEQ multiplex PCR; TCRdb holds only in-frame clones, not every one. The sample carries around 67,000 clones, 90% recorded once. Worth noting for this clone: The target antigen is unknown.

This sequence originates from a human donor who was the organ donor for an intestinal transplant. This sample comprised unstimulated CD8+ T cells sorted from spleen or lymph node cells, obtained before transplant. This chain joins TRBV2 and TRBJ1-2; 7 bases line up with TRBD1. The CDR3 DNA sequence: TGTGCCAGCAGTTGGGACAGCGGAGGCTACACCTTC. Protein product: CASSWDSGGYTF.